The clone carrying this TCR delta chain was seen more than once but under ten times. TCRdb shows a much larger clone's protein in place of this DNA's translation, and the two differ at residue 15, likely through a read error; the protein shown is translated from the DNA. These data belong to a study of gamma-delta T cells after stem cell transplantation. TCRdb reprocessed the RT-PCR reads using CATT. The sample gives fewer than 2,000 delta-chain clones, roughly 2% of which show up once; approximately 47% is in the top ten. The sample was gamma-delta T cells. The origin of this receptor is a human donor. It is not recorded whose cells these are; they may come from a transplant donor.

The CDR3 DNA sequence: TGTGCCTGTGACCCTCTACTGGGGGATCGTGGCGCCGATAAACGCATCTTT. It yields the protein CACDPLLGDRGADKRIF. This sequence joins TRDV2 and TRDJ1; 10 nucleotides agree with TRDD3. The CDR3 runs to 17 residues. Per the germline V gene, CDR1 is GEAIGNYY and CDR2 is EKD.